Shown below are 23 T cell receptor beta chains from a single sample sequenced in a study of identical twins. One entry per CDR3 protein results from TCRdb running MiXCR on the 5' RACE reads. In the table there are roughly 770,000 distinct CDR3 sequences, roughly 18% of which are singletons. These same data were also listed under a study on T cells expressing NK-cell markers.

Sequencing was performed on PBMCs. Every receptor here comes from a woman aged 18-30 years in good health.

This clonotype was seen a handful of times. This CDR3 is CASSFQEGPQHF. The CDR3 region has the DNA TGTGCCAGCAGTTTTCAAGAAGGGCCCCAGCATTTT. J is TRBJ1-5 and V is TRBV12-3 or TRBV12-4; D unresolved. The CDR3 spans 12 residues. The V and J ends lost 3 bases and 9 bases respectively, with 9 bases between them.

This clonotype was recorded a few times. The chain links TRBV6-1 to TRBJ2-6; 9 nucleotides align to TRBD1. In germline, CDR1 is MNHNS, CDR2 SASEGT. This CDR3 is built from 16 residues. V was clipped by 6 bases and J by 0 bases; unmatched bases: 3. The CDR3 protein is CASRSQGASGANVLTF. The CDR3 region has the DNA TGTGCCAGCAGATCACAGGGGGCCTCTGGGGCCAACGTCCTGACTTTC.

This clonotype was seen only a few times. The chain is built from TRBV7-2 and TRBJ2-5, with 7 nucleotides matching TRBD1. This CDR3 has 14 residues. V lost 5 bases, J lost 4 bases, and 7 bases stayed unmatched. Germline V gene data show CDR1 as SGHTA and CDR2 as FQGNSA. CDR3 bases: TGTGCCAGCAGCGACACAGGGGTGGTAGAGACCCAGTACTTC. It is translated as CASSDTGVVETQYF.

This clonotype has more than one count but fewer than ten. The chain uses TRBV6-2 or TRBV6-3 and TRBJ2-3; D uncertain. CDR3 size: 17 residues. CDR1 and CDR2 from the germline V gene are MNHEY and SVGEGT. Trimming pared 3 bases from V and 2 bases from J, leaving 18 bases between. Here the CDR3 reads CASSYSAAETYTDTQYF. In nucleotides, the CDR3 is TGTGCCAGCAGTTATTCCGCTGCGGAAACATACACAGATACGCAGTATTTT.

There are a few counts of this clonotype. The chain is built from TRBV7-2 and TRBJ2-3, with TRBD2 matching over 13 bases. Looked up from germline, CDR1 is SGHTA and CDR2 is FQGNSA. V lost 5 bases to trimming and J lost 5 bases; unmatched junction nucleotides: 7. The CDR3 has 16 amino acids. The CDR3 protein is CASSRTSGRARDTQYF. CDR3 nucleotide sequence: TGTGCCAGCAGCCGCACTAGCGGGAGGGCCAGAGATACGCAGTATTTT.

CDR3 amino acids: CSVNTRYEQYF. The CDR3 DNA reads TGCAGCGTGAACACGCGGTACGAGCAGTACTTC. The V gene is TRBV29-1, the J gene TRBJ2-7; D call uncertain. Between the trimmed V and J ends, which lost 6 bases and 4 bases, there was a span of 10 bases. The CDR3 extends over 11 amino acids. The germline gives CDR1 SQVTM, CDR2 ANQGSEA.

This clonotype came up a few times. This sequence joins TRBV29-1 and TRBJ2-5, with 11 bases lining up with TRBD2. J was trimmed by 4 bases and V by 3 bases; bases with no gene match: 10. CDR3 length: 16 amino acids. CDR1 is SQVTM, CDR2 ANQGSEA, per germline. The CDR3 bases are TGCAGCGTTGAGGATTTTAGCGGGAGGGCCCGAGAGACCCAGTACTTC. It yields the protein CSVEDFSGRARETQYF.

The V and J genes are TRBV30 and TRBJ2-2; D is undetermined. This CDR3 is 17 amino acids long. Germline CDR1 GTSNPN, CDR2 SVGIG (reference sequence). Trimming took off 4 bases at V and 5 bases at J, with 23 bases between the two ends. This CDR3 is CAWTPLKFQSRTGELFF. The CDR3 DNA reads TGTGCCTGGACCCCTTTGAAGTTTCAAAGTAGGACCGGGGAGCTGTTTTTT.

There are a few counts of this clonotype. The chain carries TRBV2 and TRBJ2-1; 10 positions agree with TRBD2. This CDR3 is built from 15 residues. Germline values: CDR1 SNHLY, CDR2 FYNNEI. V was pared by 5 bases and J by 3 bases, with 4 bases of the junction left unmatched. The DNA for the CDR3 is TGTGCCAGCAGTCCACTAGCGGGGCTCTACAATGAGCAGTTCTTC. This codes for CASSPLAGLYNEQFF. Looking up the rest from reference TRBV2 and TRBJ2-1 gives the full variable domain: EPEVTQTPSHQVTQMGQEVILRCVPISNHLYFYWYRQILGQKVEFLVSFYNNEISEKSEIFDDQFSVERPDGSNFTLKIRSTKLEDSAMYFCASSPLAGLYNEQFFGPGTRLTVL.

This clonotype appeared a few times. This chain connects TRBV7-6 to TRBJ1-6; D is perhaps TRBD1 (6 bases). Germline lookup yields CDR1 SGHVS and CDR2 FNYEAQ. The CDR3 is made up of 14 amino acids. Trimming removed 5 bases from V and 11 bases from J, with 16 bases in between. The CDR3 DNA is TGTGCCAGCAGCCGTTACAGGGAAAAGGCACCCCTCCACTTT. The encoded protein is CASSRYREKAPLHF.

The chain is built from TRBV9 and TRBJ2-3; the D is unclear. This CDR3 is 14 amino acids long. The germline V gene encodes CDR1 SGDLS and CDR2 YYNGEE. The ends were cut back, 0 bases at V and 1 base at J, with 6 bases in the middle. The CDR3 sequence is CASSVARGTDTQYF. The CDR3 DNA is TGTGCCAGCAGCGTAGCGCGCGGCACAGATACGCAGTATTTT. The full variable domain, in which reference TRBV9 and TRBJ2-3 provide the parts outside the CDR3, is DSGVTQTPKHLITATGQRVTLRCSPRSGDLSVYWYQQSLDQGLQFLIQYYNGEERAKGNILERFSAQQFPDLHSELNLSSLELGDSALYFCASSVARGTDTQYFGPGTRLTVL.

The chain employs TRBV2 and TRBJ1-4; D ambiguous. CDR1 is SNHLY, CDR2 FYNNEI, per germline. The length of the CDR3 is 13 residues. Between the trimmed V and J ends, which lost 3 bases and 8 bases, there was a span of 10 bases. CDR3 in DNA: TGTGCCAGCAGTGAGCCCCAAAGGGAAAAACTGTTTTTT. Protein: CASSEPQREKLFF. The complete variable domain, with remaining parts taken from reference TRBV2 and TRBJ1-4, reads EPEVTQTPSHQVTQMGQEVILRCVPISNHLYFYWYRQILGQKVEFLVSFYNNEISEKSEIFDDQFSVERPDGSNFTLKIRSTKLEDSAMYFCASSEPQREKLFFGSGTQLSVL.

This clonotype was counted only a few times. The chain links TRBV10-3 to TRBJ2-7, with TRBD2 as a possible D gene (5 bases). Trimming left V 0 bases short and J 3 bases short, with 9 bases between. The length of the CDR3 is 14 residues. The germline gives CDR1 ENHRY, CDR2 SYGVKD. CDR3 bases: TGTGCCATCAGTGAGTCCGGAGCGGACTACGAGCAGTACTTC. This encodes CAISESGADYEQYF.

This chain connects TRBV5-1 to TRBJ2-7, with 9 bases fitting TRBD1. V dropped 0 bases and J dropped 3; count of bases not matched to a gene: 10. Germline CDR1 is SGHRS and CDR2 is YFSETQ. The length of the CDR3 is 17 residues. The CDR3: CASSLGSPGTGLYEQYF. As DNA, the CDR3 is TGCGCCAGCAGCTTGGGGTCCCCCGGGACAGGGCTCTACGAGCAGTACTTC. Filled out from reference TRBV5-1 and TRBJ2-7, the complete variable domain reads KAGVTQTPRYLIKTRGQQVTLSCSPISGHRSVSWYQQTPGQGLQFLFEYFSETQRNKGNFPGRFSGRQFSNSRSEMNVSTLELGDSALYLCASSLGSPGTGLYEQYFGPGTRLTVT.

The rearrangement uses TRBV4-3 and TRBJ2-2; D is perhaps TRBD2 (6 bases). Trimming took 1 base from V and 2 from J, leaving 14 bases between them. Per the germline V gene, CDR1 is LGHNA and CDR2 is YSLEER. This CDR3 contains 17 residues. The CDR3 is CASSQVGGAGNTGELFF. The CDR3 DNA sequence: TGCGCCAGCAGCCAAGTCGGGGGAGCGGGCAACACCGGGGAGCTGTTTTTT.

This sequence joins TRBV7-9 and TRBJ1-1; D unclear. This CDR3 is 12 amino acids long. Between the trimmed V and J ends, which lost 5 bases and 7 bases, there was a span of 11 bases. Per the germline V gene, CDR1 is SEHNR and CDR2 is FQNEAQ (reference sequence). CDR3 bases: TGTGCCAGCAGCCAAAACAGCGTTGAAGCTTTCTTT. This gives the protein CASSQNSVEAFF.

The V call is TRBV5-1, the J call TRBJ2-2, with D unresolved. The CDR3 runs to 15 residues. V shed 5 bases and J shed 0 bases, with 11 bases lying between them. CDR1 is SGHRS and CDR2 is YFSETQ in the germline V gene. CDR3 region: CASSGPATNTGELFF. The CDR3, as DNA: TGCGCCAGCAGTGGTCCAGCTACGAACACCGGGGAGCTGTTTTTT.

The rearrangement joins TRBV7-2 to TRBJ2-7; 7 bases map to TRBD1. CDR3 length equals 14 residues. Germline CDR1 reads SGHTA; CDR2 reads FQGNSA. After removal of 2 bases from V and 4 bases from J, the junction contained 5 bases not matched to a gene. This CDR3 reads CASSLTGTDYEQYF. The CDR3 nucleotides are TGTGCCAGCAGCTTAACCGGGACAGATTACGAGCAGTACTTC.

This chain connects TRBV15 to TRBJ2-7, with D possibly TRBD2 on 6 matching bases. Germline values: CDR1 LNHNV, CDR2 YYDKDF (reference sequence). This CDR3 has 14 amino acids. The V and J ends lost 3 bases and 1 base respectively, with 10 bases between them. CDR3 protein: CATSREEGSYEQYF. For the CDR3, the DNA is TGTGCCACCAGCAGGGAGGAGGGGTCCTACGAGCAGTACTTC.

The CDR3 DNA reads TGCAGTGCTCCCGTTCTCACCGAGCAAGAGACCCAGTACTTC. This gives the protein CSAPVLTEQETQYF. V gene TRBV20-1 combines with J gene TRBJ2-5; D remains unclear. Germline V lookup: CDR1 DFQATT, CDR2 SNEGSKA (reference sequence). The V gene lost 5 bases and the J gene lost 2 bases, with 15 bases spanning the gap. CDR3 length: 14 residues.

This clonotype came up many times. This chain joins TRBV5-1 and TRBJ1-2; 8 bases align to TRBD1. Germline V gives CDR1 SGHRS, CDR2 YFSETQ. The V gene end was trimmed by 4 bases and the J gene end by 4 bases; junction bases not matched to a gene: 9. The CDR3 loop spans 15 amino acids. As DNA, the CDR3 is TGCGCCAGCAGCCAGCGTTCCGGGACAGGCTATGGCTACACCTTC. Translating gives CASSQRSGTGYGYTF.

This chain connects TRBV7-3 to TRBJ2-2; the match to TRBD2 covers 10 bases. The germline V gene has CDR1 SGHTA and CDR2 FQGTGA. This CDR3 region has 18 residues. With 5 bases clipped from V and 4 bases from J, the junction kept 13 bases outside the gene matches. The CDR3 spells CASSLTSGVPTGTGELFF. CDR3 coding DNA: TGTGCCAGCAGCCTCACTAGCGGGGTACCTACCGGCACCGGGGAGCTGTTTTTT.

V gene TRBV5-1 combines with J gene TRBJ2-7, with 13 bases aligning to TRBD2. In germline, CDR1 is SGHRS, CDR2 YFSETQ. V was clipped by 7 bases and J by 5 bases; unmatched bases: 12. The CDR3 sequence is 16 residues long. The CDR3 reads CASAPTGTSGTNEQYF. CDR3 DNA: TGCGCCAGCGCACCTACCGGGACTAGCGGGACCAACGAGCAGTACTTC.